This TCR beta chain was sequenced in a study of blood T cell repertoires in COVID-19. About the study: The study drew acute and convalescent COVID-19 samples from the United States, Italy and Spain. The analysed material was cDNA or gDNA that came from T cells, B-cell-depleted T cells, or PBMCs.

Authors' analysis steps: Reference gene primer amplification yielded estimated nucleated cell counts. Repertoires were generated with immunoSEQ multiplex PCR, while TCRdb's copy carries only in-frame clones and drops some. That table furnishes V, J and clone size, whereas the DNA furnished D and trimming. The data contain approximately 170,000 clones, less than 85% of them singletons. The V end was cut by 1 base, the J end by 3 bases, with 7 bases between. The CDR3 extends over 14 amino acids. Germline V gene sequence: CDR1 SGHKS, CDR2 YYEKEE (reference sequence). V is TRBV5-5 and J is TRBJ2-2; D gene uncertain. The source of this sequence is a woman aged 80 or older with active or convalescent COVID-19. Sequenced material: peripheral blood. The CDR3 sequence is CASSLLIHTGELFF. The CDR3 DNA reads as TGTGCCAGCAGCTTGCTAATTCACACCGGGGAGCTGTTTTTT.